This passage covers 3 T cell receptor beta chains from one sample sequenced in a study of shared clonotypes between healthy human individuals. Profiling relied on immunoSEQ multiplex PCR, and the TCRdb table lists in-frame clones only, not all of them. The sample lists roughly 500,000 clones; almost 97% were seen once. Specimen: naive CD4+ T cells sorted from blood. Regarding subset: CD45RA+ positively selected. Receptors originate from a young woman in good health.

The gene calls are TRBV7-8 and TRBJ2-3, with a weak D call TRBD1 (6 bases). Trimming took off 1 base at V and 0 bases at J, with 11 bases between the two ends. Germline-derived CDR1 and CDR2 are SGHVS and FQNEAQ. CDR3 length equals 16 residues. The CDR3 DNA follows: TGTGCCAGCAGCTTAGGGAACAGGGCCAGCACAGATACGCAGTATTTT. Its translation is CASSLGNRASTDTQYF.

The J gene is TRBJ2-3, the V gene TRBV11-3, with 11 positions matching TRBD2. There are 16 residues in the CDR3. The V segment lost 3 bases and the J segment 3 bases; nucleotides outside the gene matches: 5. The germline V gene has CDR1 SGHNT and CDR2 YENEEA. DNA of the CDR3: TGTGCCAGCAGCTTCGCCGGGACTAGCGGAACAGATACGCAGTATTTT. Translated, it gives CASSFAGTSGTDTQYF.

This chain connects TRBV27 to TRBJ2-7; D remains unclear. Trimming cost V 3 bases and J 4 bases, with 1 base left between them. The CDR3 loop spans 10 amino acids. Per germline, CDR1 MNHEY and CDR2 SMNVEV (reference sequence). CDR3 in DNA: TGTGCCAGCAGTTTGTACGAGCAGTACTTC. This codes for CASSLYEQYF.